This TCR beta chain was captured by sequencing in a study of shared clonotypes between healthy human individuals. Overall study: Sampling drew on donors who were two women and three men aged 18 to 49.

V was cut by 0 bases and J by 9 bases, with 19 bases left in between. Germline CDR1 is SGHRS and CDR2 is YFSETQ. The CDR3 consists of 17 residues. Clones were sequenced by immunoSEQ multiplex PCR, and TCRdb holds only the in-frame ones, with some missing. The sample carries some 1 million clones, around 74% recorded once. Overall study results and limits: Clonotype sharing among donors, it was expected, would be affected by sequencing depth.

On this clone: As yet, its antigen is unknown.

The specimen was memory CD4+ T cells sorted from blood. Subset denoted: CD45RA-negative fraction. This clonotype was sampled from a man aged 18-30 years in good health. The chain employs TRBV5-1 and TRBJ1-6; perhaps TRBD1 as D (6 bases). As DNA, the CDR3 is TGCGCCAGCAGCTTGGCGGGACAAGGAAGGATGGGTTCACCCCTCCACTTT. Protein sequence: CASSLAGQGRMGSPLHF.